Sequencing of this T cell receptor beta chain was carried out in a study of CD8+CD57+ T cells in acquired aplastic anemia. At the level of the study: On average, sorted CD4+ and CD8+ cells gave about 3.1 ug of DNA. Study conclusions and caveats: The same twenty-nine CD8+ CDR3 sequences occurred in patients and in controls.

Using genomic DNA as the template, TCR beta VDJ and CDR3 profiling was carried out. TCRdb passed the reads through MiXCR, listing each CDR3 protein once. The sample lists 150,000 to 200,000 distinct CDR3 sequences; around half were seen once. The germline V gene encodes CDR1 SGHVS and CDR2 FQNEAQ. The CDR3 runs 14 residues. Trimming shortened V by 5 bases and J by 2 bases, and 13 bases separated the two germline ends. This clonotype was detected ten times or more. Its antigen is as yet unknown. Patients chosen for sequencing had shown CD8+CD57+ cell expansion by flow cytometry. All patients had severe acquired aplastic anemia.

This TCR was recovered from a human donor with aplastic anemia. The sequencing input was sorted CD4+, CD8+, or CD8+CD57+ T cells (not recorded which) from PBMCs. The rearrangement links TRBV7-8 to TRBJ2-7; D may be TRBD1 (6 bases). CDR3 residues: CASSPSTGAYEQYF. CDR3 in DNA: TGTGCCAGCAGCCCTTCGACAGGAGCCTACGAGCAGTACTTC.